The source of this T cell receptor (beta chain) is a study of blood T cell repertoires in COVID-19. CDR3 length equals 15 residues. Germline assignment: CDR1 SGHTA and CDR2 FQGNSA. With 1 base clipped from V and 6 bases from J, the junction kept 6 bases outside the gene matches. Libraries were prepared by immunoSEQ multiplex PCR; TCRdb keeps only in-frame clonotypes and omits some of them. This sample has roughly 90,000 clones, with around 86% found just once. The gene calls are TRBV7-2 and TRBJ2-1; 7 nucleotides line up with TRBD2. The source material was peripheral blood. This sequence originates from a woman of 80 years or more with active or convalescent COVID-19. DNA of the CDR3: TGTGCCAGCAGCTTAGGAGGGAGGGCGGGCAATGAGCAGTTCTTC. Its translation is CASSLGGRAGNEQFF.